This T cell receptor beta chain came from a study of shared clonotypes between healthy human individuals (dated by TCRdb to about 2020). Describing the broader study: The cohort comprised a couple of women and a few men aged 18 to 49 years. For each donor, CD4 naive and CD4 memory were each given three plates, CD8 naive was given two plates, and CD8 memory was given one plate. To estimate repertoire size and how much clonotype sharing occurs between individuals, the study deeply sequenced the blood TCR repertoires of several healthy adults. Libraries were prepared and TCR repertoires were sequenced by different laboratories using diverse techniques, in order to increase sequencing depth and limit assay-specific biases. Each donor's leukapheresis produced roughly between roughly 0.85 and 9.5 billion PBMCs. Summary of the overall study and its limitations: Because the study included only a small number of donors, the genetic and exposure-history diversity represented was limited. Sampling was restricted to blood, and TCR repertoires in tissues likely differ from the TCR repertoires found in blood. Compared with non-shared clonotypes, the clonotypes found in all four sorted-subset donors had higher generation probabilities. Incomplete sequencing was indicated by rarefaction of sorted-subset datasets, despite the large sequencing depth. Across a few donors, about 5.2% of naive CD4, 3% to 4% of naive CD8, approximately 2.5% of memory CD4, and approximately 0.42% of memory CD8 clonotypes were shared. Pairwise subsampling led to the expectation that sequencing depth would affect the degree of clonotype sharing among donors. Estimated clonotype richness was generally larger for naive than for memory subsets.

On this clone: Its antigen has not been determined. The input lacks base qualities; no much larger clone sits a single base away.

Using the deep immunoSEQ assay, TCR CDR3 regions were amplified from genomic DNA by multiplex PCR. For each cell subset, the extracted genomic DNA was distributed evenly across all wells of several immunoSEQ 96-well plates, and each plate served as one replicate. Each replicate PCR for sorted subsets received roughly 200 ng genomic DNA, equal to about 30,000 T cell genomes. Purified libraries were measured with a Qubit 3.0 fluorometer, size-checked on a Bioanalyzer 2100, and measured again with the KAPA Library Quantification kit. Every immunoSEQ 96-well plate was sequenced on a dedicated single-read 150-cycle Illumina NextSeq 550 flow cell. In the authors' own workflow: The immunoSEQ output contained only junctional sequences without quality scores, so filtering could not match that applied to full-length reads. To assign V/J genes and CDR3, sequences were annotated against IMGT germline references using PyIR, a Python wrapper for IgBLAST v1.9. Any read was removed if the V/J assignment was weak (E-value above 1e-6), the CDR3 was missing, or the read contained stop codons, out-of-frame junctions, or ambiguous translated residues. A V3J clonotype was defined by an identical inferred V gene, J gene, and CDR3 amino acid sequence. Percentage overlap between repertoires was calculated by dividing the number of shared unique clonotypes by the size of the smaller repertoire. Three approaches were used to assess repertoire richness: RTK rarefaction, the Chao1 estimator, and Recon v2.1 estimates of unobserved clonotypes. Generation probabilities were computed with OLGA for all TCRbeta clonotypes obtained by the gDNA method from several donors. TCRdb stores this immuneACCESS table with in-frame sequences only. Part of the clones is absent; in the studies checked, under half of the shortfall reflects unresolved V genes, and no reason is known for the rest. That table supplies the V and J calls and clone size; D and trimming were determined from the DNA. The sample data list approximately 2.1 million clones, and over 90% of these were observed just once. 0.39% of the sample comes from the top ten.

The donors were healthy, HIV-negative adults with no recently reported acute infections or vaccinations. Only Caucasian adults living in Nashville, Tennessee, USA were represented among the donors. CD4+ T cells were enriched through magnetic negative selection, after which naive cells were positively selected on CD45RA and the remaining negative fraction served as the memory subset. After blood collection by leukapheresis, PBMCs were isolated using Ficoll-Histopaque density gradient centrifugation and then cryopreserved in the vapor phase of liquid nitrogen. Purity and quantity of every magnetically sorted T cell population were checked by analytical flow cytometry. Genomic DNA was isolated from each sorted fraction and quantified by UV absorbance on a Nanodrop 2000c. CDR1 and CDR2 were assigned from the germline V gene as SGHDT and YYEEEE. Spanning cysteine to phenylalanine, the CDR3 consists of 15 amino acids. Just the 45-base CDR3 DNA is kept, in frame starting at base 1. V is reduced by 0 bases and J by 0 bases, leaving a spacing of 6 bases between them.

The TCR sequence derives from a man aged 18-30 years in good health. Some clones in this sample may be carry-over from other donors' samples. The source material was naive CD4+ T cells from PBMCs. The intended sense of this specimen's cell subset or site label: CD45RA+ positively selected. This sequence uses TRBV5-6 and TRBJ2-2, with the D gene not confidently named. The CDR3 amino acid sequence is: CASSLVVSNTGELFF. The sequenced DNA is TGTGCCAGCAGCTTGGTAGTGTCGAACACCGGGGAGCTGTTTTTT. With the rest looked up from the reference TRBV5-6 and TRBJ2-2 genes rather than sequenced, the full variable domain is DAGVTQSPTHLIKTRGQQVTLRCSPKSGHDTVSWYQQALGQGPQFIFQYYEEEERQRGNFPDRFSGHQFPNYSSELNVNALLLGDSALYLCASSLVVSNTGELFFGEGSRLTVL.